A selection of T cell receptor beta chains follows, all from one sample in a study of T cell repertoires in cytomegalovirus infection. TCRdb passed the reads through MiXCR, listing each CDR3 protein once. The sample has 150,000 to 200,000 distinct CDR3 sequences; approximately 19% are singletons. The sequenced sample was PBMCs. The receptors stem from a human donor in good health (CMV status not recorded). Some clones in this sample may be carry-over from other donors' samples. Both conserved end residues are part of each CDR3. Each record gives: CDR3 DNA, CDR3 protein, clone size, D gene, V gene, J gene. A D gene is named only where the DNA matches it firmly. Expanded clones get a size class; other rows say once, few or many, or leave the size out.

CDR3nt: TGTGCCAGCAGACGATTTAGCGGGAGGGCCGGGGAGCTGTTTTTT
CDR3aa: CASRRFSGRAGELFF
abundance: few
d_gene: TRBD2
v_gene: TRBV28
j_gene: TRBJ2-2

CDR3nt: TGTGCCAGCAGTGCTGAGATATTCACAGATACGCAGTATTTT
CDR3aa: CASSAEIFTDTQYF
abundance: few
d_gene: NA
v_gene: TRBV2
j_gene: TRBJ2-3

CDR3nt: TGTGCCAGTAGTACTTCGGGACTTAGCCCTGAAGCTTTCTTT
CDR3aa: CASSTSGLSPEAFF
abundance: few
d_gene: NA
v_gene: TRBV19
j_gene: TRBJ1-1

CDR3nt: TGTGCCAGCAGCCGGGACGGAAGCACAGATACGCAGTATTTT
CDR3aa: CASSRDGSTDTQYF
abundance: NA
d_gene: NA
v_gene: TRBV6-4
j_gene: TRBJ2-3

CDR3nt: TGTGCCAGCAGCTTCGGGACAGGGGCCTCCGAGCAGTACTTC
CDR3aa: CASSFGTGASEQYF
abundance: many
d_gene: TRBD1
v_gene: TRBV11-2
j_gene: TRBJ2-7

CDR3nt: TGTGCCAGCAGCCAAGGGGCGCAGGGTAACACTGAAGCTTTCTTT
CDR3aa: CASSQGAQGNTEAFF
abundance: few
d_gene: NA
v_gene: TRBV4-2
j_gene: TRBJ1-1

CDR3nt: TGCAGTGCTAGAGCGGGTGTGATGGATGAAAAACTGTTTTTT
CDR3aa: CSARAGVMDEKLFF
abundance: NA
d_gene: NA
v_gene: TRBV20-1
j_gene: TRBJ1-4

CDR3nt: TGTGCCAGCAGCCATCAGGATTACAATGAGCAGTTCTTC
CDR3aa: CASSHQDYNEQFF
abundance: NA
d_gene: NA
v_gene: TRBV7-2
j_gene: TRBJ2-1

CDR3nt: TGCAGTGCTAGAGATTATCGGGACAGGGCCTACAATGAGCAGTTCTTC
CDR3aa: CSARDYRDRAYNEQFF
abundance: NA
d_gene: TRBD1
v_gene: TRBV20-1
j_gene: TRBJ2-1

CDR3nt: TGTGCCAGCAGTTACGGGACAGGGGTAGGAAACACCATATATTTT
CDR3aa: CASSYGTGVGNTIYF
abundance: NA
d_gene: TRBD1
v_gene: TRBV6-5
j_gene: TRBJ1-3

CDR3nt: TGTGCCAGCAGCATTAGCCCGGGTGAGCAGTTCTTC
CDR3aa: CASSISPGEQFF
abundance: few
d_gene: NA
v_gene: TRBV7-3
j_gene: TRBJ2-1

CDR3nt: TGTGCCAGCAGGGGCGGGTTTAGTAGCACAGATACGCAGTATTTT
CDR3aa: CASRGGFSSTDTQYF
abundance: NA
d_gene: NA
v_gene: TRBV6-6
j_gene: TRBJ2-3

CDR3nt: TGTGCCAGCAGTTTGAGGGCGACCGGGACACTTAACACCGGGGAGCTGTTTTTT
CDR3aa: CASSLRATGTLNTGELFF
abundance: NA
d_gene: NA
v_gene: TRBV28
j_gene: TRBJ2-2

CDR3nt: TGTGCCAGCAGTAGCGGACAGGGTTCGTCCTACGAGCAGTACTTC
CDR3aa: CASSSGQGSSYEQYF
abundance: few
d_gene: TRBD1
v_gene: TRBV28
j_gene: TRBJ2-7

CDR3nt: TGTGCCAGCAGCCGCCCGGGGTCCTACAATCAGCCCCAGCATTTT
CDR3aa: CASSRPGSYNQPQHF
abundance: few
d_gene: NA
v_gene: TRBV12-3/TRBV12-4
j_gene: TRBJ1-5

CDR3nt: TGTGCCAGCAGCGCGTACCGTGGGGCCAAAAACATTCAGTACTTC
CDR3aa: CASSAYRGAKNIQYF
abundance: few
d_gene: NA
v_gene: TRBV7-3
j_gene: TRBJ2-4

CDR3nt: TGCAGCGTTGGAGGACAGGGGGCGTTTTATGGCTACACCTTC
CDR3aa: CSVGGQGAFYGYTF
abundance: NA
d_gene: TRBD1
v_gene: TRBV29-1
j_gene: TRBJ1-2

CDR3nt: TGCAGCGTTGTTAGTTTAATGAACACTGAAGCTTTCTTT
CDR3aa: CSVVSLMNTEAFF
abundance: few
d_gene: NA
v_gene: TRBV29-1
j_gene: TRBJ1-1

CDR3nt: TGTGCCAGCAGCCGCGACGGGGGAGCCTATAATTCACCCCTCCACTTT
CDR3aa: CASSRDGGAYNSPLHF
abundance: NA
d_gene: NA
v_gene: TRBV7-3
j_gene: TRBJ1-6

CDR3nt: TGTGCCAGCAGTTTGATTCGGGGGTTACCTGGAAACACCATATATTTT
CDR3aa: CASSLIRGLPGNTIYF
abundance: NA
d_gene: NA
v_gene: TRBV28
j_gene: TRBJ1-3

CDR3nt: TGTGCCAGCAGCCAAAATGGCTACACCTTC
CDR3aa: CASSQNGYTF
abundance: few
d_gene: NA
v_gene: TRBV7-9
j_gene: TRBJ1-2

CDR3nt: TGTGCCAGCAGCCAACTTCAAAACACTGAAGCTTTCTTT
CDR3aa: CASSQLQNTEAFF
abundance: NA
d_gene: NA
v_gene: TRBV14
j_gene: TRBJ1-1

CDR3nt: TGTGCCAGCAGCTTAGCGGGGAGCTATGGCTACACCTTC
CDR3aa: CASSLAGSYGYTF
abundance: few
d_gene: NA
v_gene: TRBV7-2
j_gene: TRBJ1-2

CDR3nt: TGCAGCGTTTCCAGGGGAATAAGGACTGAAGCTTTCTTT
CDR3aa: CSVSRGIRTEAFF
abundance: NA
d_gene: NA
v_gene: TRBV29-1
j_gene: TRBJ1-1

CDR3nt: TGTGCCAGCAGCCGAGATACAGGGGTGGATGAGCAGTTCTTC
CDR3aa: CASSRDTGVDEQFF
abundance: NA
d_gene: TRBD1
v_gene: TRBV7-8
j_gene: TRBJ2-1

CDR3nt: TGCGCCAGCAGCTTGGGGGAACGGGACCCCCGGGGCAGTGAAGCTTTCTTT
CDR3aa: CASSLGERDPRGSEAFF
abundance: many
d_gene: NA
v_gene: TRBV5-1
j_gene: TRBJ1-1

CDR3nt: TGTGCCAGCAGTGCCGGGACAGGATACTACGAGCAGTACTTC
CDR3aa: CASSAGTGYYEQYF
abundance: NA
d_gene: TRBD1
v_gene: TRBV6-6
j_gene: TRBJ2-7

CDR3nt: TGTGCCAGCAGGTCCACCGGGGCCTATAATTCACCCCTCCACTTT
CDR3aa: CASRSTGAYNSPLHF
abundance: NA
d_gene: NA
v_gene: TRBV6-2/TRBV6-3
j_gene: TRBJ1-6